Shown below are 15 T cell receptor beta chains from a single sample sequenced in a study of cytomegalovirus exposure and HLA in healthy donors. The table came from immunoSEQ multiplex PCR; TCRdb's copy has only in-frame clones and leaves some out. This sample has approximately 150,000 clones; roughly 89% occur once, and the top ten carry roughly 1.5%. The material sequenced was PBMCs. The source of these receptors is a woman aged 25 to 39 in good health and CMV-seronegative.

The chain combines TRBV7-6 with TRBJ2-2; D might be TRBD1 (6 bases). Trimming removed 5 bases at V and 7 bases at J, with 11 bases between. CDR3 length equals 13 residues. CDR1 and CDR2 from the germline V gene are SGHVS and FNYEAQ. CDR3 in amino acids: CASSMGTLGELFF. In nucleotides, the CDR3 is TGTGCCAGCAGCATGGGGACACTCGGGGAGCTGTTTTTT.

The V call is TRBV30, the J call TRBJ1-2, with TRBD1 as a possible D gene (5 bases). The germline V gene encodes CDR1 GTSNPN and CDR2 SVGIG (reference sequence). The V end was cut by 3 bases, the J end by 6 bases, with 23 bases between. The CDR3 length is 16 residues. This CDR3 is CAWRGVKGGVAHGYTF. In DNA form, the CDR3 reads TGTGCCTGGAGAGGGGTTAAGGGAGGGGTGGCTCATGGCTACACCTTC.

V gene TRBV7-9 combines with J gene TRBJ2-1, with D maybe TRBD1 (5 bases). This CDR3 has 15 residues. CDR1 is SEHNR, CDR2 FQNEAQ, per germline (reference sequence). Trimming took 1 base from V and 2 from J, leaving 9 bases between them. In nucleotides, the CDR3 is TGTGCCAGCAGCTTAGGTGACAGAGCCTACAATGAGCAGTTCTTC. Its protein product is CASSLGDRAYNEQFF.

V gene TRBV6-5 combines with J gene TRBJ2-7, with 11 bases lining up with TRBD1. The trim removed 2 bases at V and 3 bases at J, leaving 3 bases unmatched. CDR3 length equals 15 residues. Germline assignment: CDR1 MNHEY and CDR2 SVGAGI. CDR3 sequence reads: CASSYRGTGGYEQYF. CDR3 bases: TGTGCCAGCAGTTACCGAGGGACAGGGGGCTACGAGCAGTACTTC.

As DNA, the CDR3 is TGTGCCAGCAGTTTCGGTTTGAACACTGAAGCTTTCTTT. It codes for CASSFGLNTEAFF. V is TRBV27 and J is TRBJ1-1; no clear D gene. The germline V gene encodes CDR1 MNHEY and CDR2 SMNVEV (reference sequence). The CDR3 is 13 residues long. The ends were cut back, 3 bases at V and 0 bases at J, with 5 bases in the middle.

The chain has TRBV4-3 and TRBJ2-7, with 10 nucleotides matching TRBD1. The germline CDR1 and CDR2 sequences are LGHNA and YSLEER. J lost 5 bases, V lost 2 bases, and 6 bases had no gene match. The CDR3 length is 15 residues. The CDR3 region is CASSQTGTGVHEQYF. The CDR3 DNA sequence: TGCGCCAGCAGCCAAACCGGGACAGGGGTACACGAGCAGTACTTC.

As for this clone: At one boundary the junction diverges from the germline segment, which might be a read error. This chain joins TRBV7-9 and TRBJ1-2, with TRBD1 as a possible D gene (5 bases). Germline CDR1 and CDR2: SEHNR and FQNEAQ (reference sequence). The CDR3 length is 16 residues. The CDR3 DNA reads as TGTGCCAGCAGCATAGCGGGACTCCCCGAGTTTAATGGCTACACCTTC. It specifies CASSIAGLPEFNGYTF.

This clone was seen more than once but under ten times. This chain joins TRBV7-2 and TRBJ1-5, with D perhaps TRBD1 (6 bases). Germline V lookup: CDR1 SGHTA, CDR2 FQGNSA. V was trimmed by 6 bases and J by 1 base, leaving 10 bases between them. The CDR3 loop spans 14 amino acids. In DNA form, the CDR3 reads TGTGCCAGCAGGGAGACAGGAAGCAATCAGCCCCAGCATTTT. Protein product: CASRETGSNQPQHF.

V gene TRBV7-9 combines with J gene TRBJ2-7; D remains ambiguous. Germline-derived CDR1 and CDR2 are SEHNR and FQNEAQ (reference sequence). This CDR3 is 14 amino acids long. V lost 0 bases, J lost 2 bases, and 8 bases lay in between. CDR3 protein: CASSLAGVPYEQYF. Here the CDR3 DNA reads TGTGCCAGCAGCTTAGCGGGCGTACCCTACGAGCAGTACTTC.

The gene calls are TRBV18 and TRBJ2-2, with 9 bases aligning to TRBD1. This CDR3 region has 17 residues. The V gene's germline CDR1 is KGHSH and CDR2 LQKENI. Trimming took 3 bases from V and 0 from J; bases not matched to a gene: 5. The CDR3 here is CASSPNTGGPNTGELFF. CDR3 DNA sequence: TGTGCCAGCTCACCCAATACAGGGGGCCCGAACACCGGGGAGCTGTTTTTT.

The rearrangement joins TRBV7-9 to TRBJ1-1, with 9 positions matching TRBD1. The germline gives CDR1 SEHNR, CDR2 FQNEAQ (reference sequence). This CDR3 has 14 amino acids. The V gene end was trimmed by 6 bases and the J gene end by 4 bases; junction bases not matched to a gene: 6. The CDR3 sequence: CASRPTGGITEAFF. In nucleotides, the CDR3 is TGTGCCAGCAGACCCACAGGGGGCATCACTGAAGCTTTCTTT.

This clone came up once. DNA of the CDR3: TGCGCCAGCAGTCAACGAGACAGGGGGGAAAACACCGGGGAGCTGTTTTTT. Translating it yields CASSQRDRGENTGELFF. The V call is TRBV23-1, the J call TRBJ2-2; 9 bases are a match to TRBD1. TRBV23-1 carries the ORF label, with uncertain function. CDR3 size: 17 residues. The ends lost 2 bases at V and 2 bases at J; junction bases unmatched: 6.

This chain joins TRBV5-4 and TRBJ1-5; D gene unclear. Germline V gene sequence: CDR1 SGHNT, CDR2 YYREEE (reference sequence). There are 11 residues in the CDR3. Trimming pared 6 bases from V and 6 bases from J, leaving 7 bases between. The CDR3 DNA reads TGTGCCAGCACCTGTTGTCAGCCCCAGCATTTT. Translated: CASTCCQPQHF.

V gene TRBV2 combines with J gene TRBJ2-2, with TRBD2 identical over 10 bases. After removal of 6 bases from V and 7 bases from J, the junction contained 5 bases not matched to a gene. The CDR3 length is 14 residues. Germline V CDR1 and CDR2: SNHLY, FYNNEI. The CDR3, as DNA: TGTGCCAGCAGGAGCGGGGGGGTGATCGGGGAGCTGTTTTTT. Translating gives CASRSGGVIGELFF. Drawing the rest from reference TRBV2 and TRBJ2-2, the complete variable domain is EPEVTQTPSHQVTQMGQEVILRCVPISNHLYFYWYRQILGQKVEFLVSFYNNEISEKSEIFDDQFSVERPDGSNFTLKIRSTKLEDSAMYFCASRSGGVIGELFFGEGSRLTVL.

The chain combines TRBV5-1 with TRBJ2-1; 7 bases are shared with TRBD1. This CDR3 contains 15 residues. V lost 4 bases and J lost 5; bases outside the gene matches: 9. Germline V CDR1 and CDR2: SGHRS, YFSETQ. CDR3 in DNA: TGCGCCAGCAGCGCCTGGGACAGCGGTGACAATGAGCAGTTCTTC. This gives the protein CASSAWDSGDNEQFF.